This T cell receptor (beta chain) was sequenced in a study of shared clonotypes between healthy human individuals. The overall study: Donors had three CD4 naive, three CD4 memory, two CD8 naive and one CD8 memory plate apiece. Whole-study findings and limits: Sampling used blood alone; tissue repertoires probably differ.

Germline V gene sequence: CDR1 SGHTA, CDR2 FQGTGA. After removal of 2 bases from V and 5 bases from J, the junction contained 13 bases not matched to a gene. This CDR3 has 17 residues. This clone was observed a single time. Its antigen is currently unknown. Measured with immunoSEQ multiplex PCR; TCRdb has only the in-frame clones, and not every one. Among about 2 million clones listed, approximately 94% were seen once. CD45RO-negative, CCR7-positively selected cells formed the naive CD8 fraction, excluding terminally differentiated effector memory CD45RA+ cells. The J gene is TRBJ2-5, the V gene TRBV7-3, with 8 nucleotides matching TRBD2. Source material: naive CD8+ T cells sorted from blood. This clonotype was obtained from a man aged 18 to 29 in good health. The DNA for the CDR3 is TGTGCCAGCAGCTTAGAGGCGGGGGGCCACTTTTCGGAGACCCAGTACTTC. Amino acids: CASSLEAGGHFSETQYF.